These 3 T cell receptor beta chains share one sample of origin, sequenced in a study of cytomegalovirus exposure and HLA in healthy donors. In the PCR, 60 Vbeta and 13 Jbeta primers were used. Using immunoSEQ multiplex PCR, the repertoire was profiled, and TCRdb retains in-frame clones only, with some absent. The profile shows approximately 93,000 clones, about four fifths of them singletons. The sample taken for sequencing was PBMCs. The source is a woman aged 35 to 49 in good health and CMV-seronegative.

This clone was seen a few times. The chain links TRBV28 to TRBJ2-7; TRBD1 is a possible D gene (6 bases). Trimming removed 5 bases from V and 2 bases from J, with 10 bases in between. The CDR3 consists of 13 residues. The germline V gene encodes CDR1 MDHEN and CDR2 SYDVKM. The CDR3 sequence: CASSLTGTYEQYF. The CDR3 DNA reads as TGTGCCAGCAGTCTAACAGGGACCTACGAGCAGTACTTC.

The V and J genes are TRBV2 and TRBJ1-1; 10 bases fit TRBD1. From germline, CDR1 is SNHLY and CDR2 FYNNEI. Unmatched junction bases numbered 8, after V lost 4 bases and J lost 12 bases. CDR3 length: 13 amino acids. DNA of the CDR3: TGTGCCAGCAGTGTGCGACAGGGGGCGAATCCTTTCTTT. It yields the protein CASSVRQGANPFF.

The chain joins TRBV14 to TRBJ1-3; D gene ambiguous. Germline V gene sequence: CDR1 SGHDN, CDR2 FVKESK. CDR3 length: 16 amino acids. V shed 0 bases and J shed 0 bases, with 9 bases lying between them. The CDR3 protein is CASSQDGQISGNTIYF. DNA for the CDR3: TGTGCCAGCAGCCAAGATGGGCAGATCTCTGGAAACACCATATATTTT.